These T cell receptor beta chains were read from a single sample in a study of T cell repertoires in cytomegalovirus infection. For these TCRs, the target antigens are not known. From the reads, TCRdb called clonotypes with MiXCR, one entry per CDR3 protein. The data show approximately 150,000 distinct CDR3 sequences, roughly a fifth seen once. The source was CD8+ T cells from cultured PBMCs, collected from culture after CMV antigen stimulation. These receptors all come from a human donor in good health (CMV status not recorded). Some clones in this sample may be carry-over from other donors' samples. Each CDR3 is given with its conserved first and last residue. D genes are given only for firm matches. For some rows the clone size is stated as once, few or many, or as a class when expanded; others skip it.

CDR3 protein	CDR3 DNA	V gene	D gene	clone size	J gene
CASSLEAGSSTDTQYF	TGTGCCAGCAGCTTAGAAGCGGGATCAAGCACAGATACGCAGTATTTT	TRBV7-8	TRBD2	few	TRBJ2-3
CASSRITGENTEAFF	TGTGCCAGCAGCCGAATAACAGGGGAGAACACTGAAGCTTTCTTT	TRBV12-3/TRBV12-4	TRBD1	few	TRBJ1-1
CASSFDPGVFGYTF	TGTGCCAGCAGCTTTGATCCGGGCGTCTTTGGCTACACCTTC	TRBV7-8	NA	many	TRBJ1-2
CAPKRALYGYTF	TGTGCCCCCAAGAGGGCCCTGTATGGCTACACCTTC	TRBV2	NA	few	TRBJ1-2
CASRTTGRNTEAFF	TGTGCCAGCAGAACTACTGGGAGGAACACTGAAGCTTTCTTT	TRBV7-2	NA	NA	TRBJ1-1
CASSLEETGLYEQYF	TGTGCCAGCAGCTTAGAAGAGACAGGACTATACGAGCAGTACTTC	TRBV7-9	NA	few	TRBJ2-7
CASSLGGGRETQYF	TGTGCCAGCAGCTTAGGAGGGGGCCGAGAGACCCAGTACTTC	TRBV7-6	TRBD1	few	TRBJ2-5
CASSTPRGQPQHF	TGTGCCAGCAGTACTCCCCGGGGACAGCCCCAGCATTTT	TRBV6-2/TRBV6-3	NA	NA	TRBJ1-5
CASYQVRTGNTEAFF	TGTGCCAGCTACCAAGTCCGGACAGGGAACACTGAAGCTTTCTTT	TRBV12-3/TRBV12-4	TRBD1	NA	TRBJ1-1
CASSYIRSAGAEAFF	TGTGCCAGCAGTTACATCAGGTCGGCGGGGGCGGAAGCTTTCTTT	TRBV6-5	NA	NA	TRBJ1-1
CASYGVPSYEQYF	TGTGCCTCCTACGGGGTGCCCTCGTACGAGCAGTACTTC	TRBV30	NA	NA	TRBJ2-7
CASSQVSWGAYEQYF	TGCGCCAGCAGCCAAGTGTCTTGGGGGGCATACGAGCAGTACTTC	TRBV4-3	NA	few	TRBJ2-7
CASSPLTSGGKNEQFF	TGTGCCAGCAGTCCCCTAACTAGCGGGGGGAAGAATGAGCAGTTCTTC	TRBV12-3/TRBV12-4	TRBD2	few	TRBJ2-1
CASSEGGGPIPTDTQYF	TGCGCCAGCAGTGAAGGGGGGGGCCCAATCCCCACAGATACGCAGTATTTT	TRBV10-2	NA	few	TRBJ2-3
CASAASRSQPQHF	TGTGCCTCAGCAGCTTCACGGAGTCAGCCCCAGCATTTT	TRBV10-3	NA	NA	TRBJ1-5